A selection of T cell receptor beta chains follows, all from one sample in a study of patients and donors after allogeneic stem cell transplantation. TCRdb processed the RT-PCR reads anew with MiXCR; each CDR3 protein has one entry. Here the sample spans hundreds of thousands of distinct CDR3 sequences, about a sixth being singletons. Sequencing was performed on blood, either unsorted or a sorted T cell fraction (not recorded which). Receptors were obtained from a human donor who was either an allogeneic HSCT recipient or a stem cell or donor lymphocyte infusion donor (not recorded which). It is not recorded whose cells these are; they may come from a transplant donor. Each CDR3 is given with its conserved first and last residue. A D gene is named only where the DNA matches it firmly. Some rows mark clone size as missing; the rest say once, few, many or name a class of expanded clone.

cdr3_nt cdr3_aa j_call v_call clone_size d_call
TGTGCCAGCTCACGCTCCGCCGAGACCCAGTACTTC CASSRSAETQYF TRBJ2-5 TRBV18 - -
TGCAGCGTCTCAGGGGGCACCTACAATGAGCAGTTCTTC CSVSGGTYNEQFF TRBJ2-1 TRBV29-1 few TRBD1
TGCGCCAGCAGCCGACTAGCGGGAGCGAGCTATGAGCAGTTCTTC CASSRLAGASYEQFF TRBJ2-1 TRBV4-1 few TRBD2
TGTGCCAGTAGTTTACGGACTAGCGGGAGTTCCCTTCGAACAGATACGCAGTATTTT CASSLRTSGSSLRTDTQYF TRBJ2-3 TRBV19 few TRBD2
TGCAGCGTTGGGACAGGTAGCACTGAAGCTTTCTTT CSVGTGSTEAFF TRBJ1-1 TRBV29-1 many TRBD1
TGCGCCAGCAGCCTTATAAGGGGTTTGAACACTGAAGCTTTCTTT CASSLIRGLNTEAFF TRBJ1-1 TRBV5-1 - -
TGCAGTGCTAGAGGTACCAGAAAAGAGACCCAGTACTTC CSARGTRKETQYF TRBJ2-5 TRBV20-1 few -
TGTGCCAGCAGCCATCCCTTACCCTGGGGCGAGCAGTTCTTC CASSHPLPWGEQFF TRBJ2-1 TRBV14 - -
TGTGCCAGCAGTCCGAGCCTGAACACTGAAGCTTTCTTT CASSPSLNTEAFF TRBJ1-1 TRBV27 - -
TGTGCCAGCAGCCAAGAATTTGCGGGGAGCTCTGGGGCCAACGTCCTGACTTTC CASSQEFAGSSGANVLTF TRBJ2-6 TRBV3-1 - -
TGTGCCAGCAGCTTAGCGCAACGGAGGTTAGGGGGCCATGGGGATGAGCAGTTCTTC CASSLAQRRLGGHGDEQFF TRBJ2-1 TRBV7-7 few TRBD1
TGCGCCAGCAGCAACGACGGTACGAACACTGAAGCTTTCTTT CASSNDGTNTEAFF TRBJ1-1 TRBV5-1 few -
TGTGCCAGCAGCGCCCGGACAGGGAGCTACAATGAGCAGTTCTTC CASSARTGSYNEQFF TRBJ2-1 TRBV7-9 - TRBD1
TGCAGCGCCGCGGACTCCCTCAATACGCAGTATTTT CSAADSLNTQYF TRBJ2-3 TRBV29-1 few -
TGCGCCAGCAGCTCTACCGGGAGTCTGACCGGGGAGCTGTTTTTT CASSSTGSLTGELFF TRBJ2-2 TRBV5-1 - -
TGTGCCAGCAGCCGCCCCCGGACAGGGAAGAACACTGAAGCTTTCTTT CASSRPRTGKNTEAFF TRBJ1-1 TRBV11-3 - TRBD1
TGCAGCGTTTTGTTTGGAGATAGCAATCAGCCCCAGCATTTT CSVLFGDSNQPQHF TRBJ1-5 TRBV29-1 many -
TGCAGTGCCCTGACGGGACACAACTATGGCTACACCTTC CSALTGHNYGYTF TRBJ1-2 TRBV20-1 few -